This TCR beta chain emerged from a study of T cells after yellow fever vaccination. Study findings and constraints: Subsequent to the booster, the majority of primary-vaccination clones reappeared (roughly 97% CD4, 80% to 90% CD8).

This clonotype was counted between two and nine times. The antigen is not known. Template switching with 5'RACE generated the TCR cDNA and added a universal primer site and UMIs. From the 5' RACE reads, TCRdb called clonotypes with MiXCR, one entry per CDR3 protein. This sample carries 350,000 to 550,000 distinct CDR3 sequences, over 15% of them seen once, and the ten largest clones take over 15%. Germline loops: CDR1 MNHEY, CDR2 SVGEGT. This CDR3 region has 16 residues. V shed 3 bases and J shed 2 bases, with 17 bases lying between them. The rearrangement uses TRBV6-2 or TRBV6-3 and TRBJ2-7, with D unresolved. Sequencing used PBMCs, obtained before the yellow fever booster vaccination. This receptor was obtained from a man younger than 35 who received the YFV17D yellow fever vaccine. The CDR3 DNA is TGTGCCAGCAGTTATTCACACCAAGCTCGACCCTACGAGCAGTACGTC. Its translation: CASSYSHQARPYEQYV.